This entry is about one TCR beta chain. Its binding antigen is unknown. Per-base quality was not reported, and no clone a single base away is much larger than it. This entry comes from a study of T cell changes during pregnancy in multiple sclerosis (dated by TCRdb to between 2018 and 2020). For the study in its entirety: The study examined how the T cell repertoire changed over the course of pregnancy in women with multiple sclerosis.

The library was generated by the immunoSEQ multiplex PCR assay. Sourced from immuneACCESS, this table was stored by TCRdb with only in-frame sequences that have V and J called. A share of the clones is absent; for the studies checked, an unresolved V gene accounts for under half, and the remainder has no known explanation. The sample table holds roughly 37,000 clones, of which around 91% were seen once. The top ten clones comprise 0.47% of the sample. CDR3 length: 12 amino acids, cysteine to phenylalanine. The entry retains the CDR3 DNA only, 36 bases that are in frame from base 1. V loses 0 bases of germline sequence and J loses 7 bases, and the interval between the two ends is 7 bases. The germline V gene (reference sequence) specifies SGHKS as CDR1 and YYEKEE as CDR2.

The chain is assembled from TRBV5-5 and TRBJ1-2; the D gene remains uncertain. The sequence derives from a female donor in good health, enrolled as a control in a pregnancy study. The sequences come from CD4+ T cells from peripheral blood mononuclear cells, collected in the second trimester of pregnancy. The DNA sequence reads TGTGCCAGCAGCTTGGAAGGCGGTGGCTACACCTTC. Translated, this gives CASSLEGGGYTF.